The 10 T cell receptor beta chains below come from one sample, sequenced in a study of blood T cell repertoires in COVID-19. Only in-frame clones appear in the TCRdb table, and some are missing; sequencing was by immunoSEQ multiplex PCR. In the table there are hundreds of thousands of clones, around 90% of which are singletons. Source material: PBMCs or T cells enriched from blood (not recorded which). The receptors here all came from a woman between 45 and 60 years old with acute COVID-19.

The chain combines TRBV2 with TRBJ1-1; D not certain. The V and J ends lost 3 bases and 0 bases respectively, with 5 bases between them. There are 13 residues in the CDR3. The germline CDR1 and CDR2 sequences are SNHLY and FYNNEI. This CDR3 is CASSEQVNTEAFF. CDR3 in DNA: TGTGCCAGCAGTGAGCAGGTGAACACTGAAGCTTTCTTT. Based on the CDR3 plus reference TRBV2 and TRBJ1-1, the full variable domain is EPEVTQTPSHQVTQMGQEVILRCVPISNHLYFYWYRQILGQKVEFLVSFYNNEISEKSEIFDDQFSVERPDGSNFTLKIRSTKLEDSAMYFCASSEQVNTEAFFGQGTRLTVV.

This chain connects TRBV10-3 to TRBJ1-1, with a tentative D call TRBD1 (5 bases). V lost 3 bases and J lost 2, with 7 bases in between. The CDR3 loop spans 13 amino acids. Germline CDR1 is ENHRY and CDR2 is SYGVKD. CDR3 DNA sequence: TGTGCCATCAGTGACCAGGGCAACACTGAAGCTTTCTTT. Protein: CAISDQGNTEAFF.

The chain recombines TRBV28 with TRBJ2-7, with TRBD1 matching 8 bases. The CDR3 runs to 14 residues. CDR1 is MDHEN, CDR2 SYDVKM, per germline. Trimming removed 1 base from V and 3 bases from J; junction bases left unmatched: 2. The CDR3 protein is CASSLYDRGYEQYF. DNA of the CDR3: TGTGCCAGCAGTTTATACGACAGGGGCTACGAGCAGTACTTC.

The chain carries TRBV12-3 or TRBV12-4 and TRBJ1-1; D perhaps matches TRBD1 (6 bases). The length of the CDR3 is 13 residues. The V and J ends lost 7 bases and 1 base respectively, with 10 bases between them. CDR3 protein: CASTQGQNTEAFF. For the CDR3, the DNA is TGTGCCAGCACCCAGGGGCAGAACACTGAAGCTTTCTTT.

The genes are TRBV29-1 and TRBJ2-1; TRBD1 matches 9 bases. The CDR3 extends over 16 amino acids. The trim removed 6 bases at V and 0 bases at J, leaving 9 bases unmatched. Germline V gives CDR1 SQVTM, CDR2 ANQGSEA. The CDR3 coding sequence is TGCAGCGTGGGACGGGCGACAGGGGGCTCCTACAATGAGCAGTTCTTC. This sequence encodes CSVGRATGGSYNEQFF.

The rearrangement links TRBV6-1 to TRBJ2-4; D perhaps matches TRBD1 (6 bases). Deletions cut 3 bases from V and 12 bases from J, with 18 bases between. In germline, CDR1 is MNHNS, CDR2 SASEGT. The length of the CDR3 is 14 residues. CDR3 coding DNA: TGTGCCAGCAGTGATGAATCGACAGGAAAGAATCAGTACTTC. Protein: CASSDESTGKNQYF.

In this sample, this clone turned up once. V is TRBV5-1 and J is TRBJ1-2; 12 bases match TRBD1. The ends lost 5 bases at V and 2 bases at J; junction bases unmatched: 7. The CDR3 loop spans 16 amino acids. The germline CDR1 and CDR2 sequences are SGHRS and YFSETQ. CDR3 DNA: TGCGCCAGCAGAGTCGGGACAGGGGGCGCAAACTATGGCTACACCTTC. Amino acids: CASRVGTGGANYGYTF. The variable domain in full, with the rest retrieved from reference TRBV5-1 and TRBJ1-2, is KAGVTQTPRYLIKTRGQQVTLSCSPISGHRSVSWYQQTPGQGLQFLFEYFSETQRNKGNFPGRFSGRQFSNSRSEMNVSTLELGDSALYLCASRVGTGGANYGYTFGSGTRLTVV.

The sample holds one count of this clone. The chain employs TRBV27 and TRBJ2-1, with 9 bases aligning to TRBD2. CDR3 length: 17 residues. Germline CDR1 is MNHEY and CDR2 is SMNVEV (reference sequence). The ends lost 4 bases at V and 2 bases at J; junction bases unmatched: 9. Written as DNA, the CDR3 is TGTGCCAGCAGTTCCCGCGGGAGGGCCTTGCCCTACAATGAGCAGTTCTTC. This gives the protein CASSSRGRALPYNEQFF.

The chain joins TRBV2 to TRBJ1-6; D is unclear. The CDR3 is made up of 14 amino acids. Trimming removed 1 base at V and 6 bases at J, with 7 bases between. Germline CDR1 reads SNHLY; CDR2 reads FYNNEI. In DNA form, the CDR3 reads TGTGCCAGCAGTGAAGTGGGCCTTAATTCACCCCTCCACTTT. Residues: CASSEVGLNSPLHF.

The chain joins TRBV4-2 to TRBJ2-7; 8 bases align to TRBD2. In germline, CDR1 is LGHNA, CDR2 YNFKEQ. Trimming at V came to 1 base and at J to 4 bases, leaving 12 bases not matched to a gene. This CDR3 has 17 amino acids. The CDR3 DNA follows: TGTGCCAGCAGCCAAGCCGCGAATAGCGGGGTCTTATACGAGCAGTACTTC. Translating it yields CASSQAANSGVLYEQYF.